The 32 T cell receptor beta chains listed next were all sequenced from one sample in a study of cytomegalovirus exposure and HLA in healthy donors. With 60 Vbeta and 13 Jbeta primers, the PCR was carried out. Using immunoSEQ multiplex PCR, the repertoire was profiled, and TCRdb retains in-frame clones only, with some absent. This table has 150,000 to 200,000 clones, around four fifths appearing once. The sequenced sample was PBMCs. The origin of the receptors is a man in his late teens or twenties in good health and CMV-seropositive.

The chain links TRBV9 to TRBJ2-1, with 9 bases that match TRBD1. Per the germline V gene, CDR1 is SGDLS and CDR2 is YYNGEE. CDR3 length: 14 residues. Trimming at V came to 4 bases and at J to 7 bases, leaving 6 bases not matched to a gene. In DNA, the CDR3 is TGTGCCAGCAGCCTGAGACAGGGGGGGAATGAGCAGTTCTTC. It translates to CASSLRQGGNEQFF.

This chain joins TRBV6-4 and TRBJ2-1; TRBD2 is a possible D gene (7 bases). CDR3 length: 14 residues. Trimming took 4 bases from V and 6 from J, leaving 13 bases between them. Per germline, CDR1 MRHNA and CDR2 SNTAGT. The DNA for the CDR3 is TGTGCCAGCAGTGCTAGTGGGGGGGCCAATGAGCAGTTCTTC. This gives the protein CASSASGGANEQFF.

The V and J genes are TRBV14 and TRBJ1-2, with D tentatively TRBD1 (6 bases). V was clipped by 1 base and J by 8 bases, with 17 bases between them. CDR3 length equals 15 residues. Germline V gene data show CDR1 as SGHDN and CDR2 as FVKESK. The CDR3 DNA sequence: TGTGCCAGCAGCCAAGCCTTTCGGGCCACAGGGGGCTACACCTTC. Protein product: CASSQAFRATGGYTF. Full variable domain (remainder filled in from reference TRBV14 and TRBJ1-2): EAGVTQFPSHSVIEKGQTVTLRCDPISGHDNLYWYRRVMGKEIKFLLHFVKESKQDESGMPNNRFLAERTGGTYSTLKVQPAELEDSGVYFCASSQAFRATGGYTFGSGTRLTVV.

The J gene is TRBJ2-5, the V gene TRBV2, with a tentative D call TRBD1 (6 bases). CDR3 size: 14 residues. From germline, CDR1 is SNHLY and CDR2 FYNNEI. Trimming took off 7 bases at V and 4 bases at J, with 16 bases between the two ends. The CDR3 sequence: CASKWDTHIETQYF. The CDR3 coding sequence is TGTGCCAGCAAGTGGGACACCCATATAGAGACCCAGTACTTC.

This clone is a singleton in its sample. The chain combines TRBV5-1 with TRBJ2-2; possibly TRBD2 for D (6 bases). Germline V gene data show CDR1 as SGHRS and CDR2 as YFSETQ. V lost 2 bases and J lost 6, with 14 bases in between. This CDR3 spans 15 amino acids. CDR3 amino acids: CASSFRDLASGELFF. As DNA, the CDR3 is TGCGCCAGCAGCTTTAGGGACTTAGCCTCCGGGGAGCTGTTTTTT.

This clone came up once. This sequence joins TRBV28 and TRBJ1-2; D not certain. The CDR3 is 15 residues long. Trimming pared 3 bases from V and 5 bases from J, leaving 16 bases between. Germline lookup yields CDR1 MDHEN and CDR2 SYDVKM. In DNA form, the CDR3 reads TGTGCCAGCAGTTTGCTAAAACCGGGATTGTATGGCTACACCTTC. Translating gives CASSLLKPGLYGYTF.

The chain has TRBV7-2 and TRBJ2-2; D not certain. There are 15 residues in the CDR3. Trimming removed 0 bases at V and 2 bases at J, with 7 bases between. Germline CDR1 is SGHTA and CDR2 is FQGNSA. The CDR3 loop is CASSLAPVNTGELFF. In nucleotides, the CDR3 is TGTGCCAGCAGCTTAGCCCCAGTTAACACCGGGGAGCTGTTTTTT.

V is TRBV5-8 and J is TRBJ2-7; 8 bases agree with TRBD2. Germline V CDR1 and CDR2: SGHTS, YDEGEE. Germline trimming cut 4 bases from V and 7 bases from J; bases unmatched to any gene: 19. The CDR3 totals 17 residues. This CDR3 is CASSPGLVGASEREQYF. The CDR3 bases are TGTGCCAGCAGCCCGGGACTAGTGGGGGCCTCGGAGAGGGAGCAGTACTTC.

CDR3 nucleotide sequence: TGTGCCAGCAGCTCCGACAGGGCGAACACTGAAGCTTTCTTT. Residues: CASSSDRANTEAFF. The chain recombines TRBV5-6 with TRBJ1-1; 7 bases fit TRBD1. Losses at the gene ends were 3 bases for V and 1 base for J; bases not matched to a gene: 3. Germline lookup yields CDR1 SGHDT and CDR2 YYEEEE. The CDR3 is made up of 14 amino acids.

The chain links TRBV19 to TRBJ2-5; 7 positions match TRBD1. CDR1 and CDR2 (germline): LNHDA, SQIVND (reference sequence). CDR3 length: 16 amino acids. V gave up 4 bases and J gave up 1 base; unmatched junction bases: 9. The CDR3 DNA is TGTGCCAGTAGTACCCGCAGGGGGTTGGGCCAAGAGACCCAGTACTTC. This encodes CASSTRRGLGQETQYF.

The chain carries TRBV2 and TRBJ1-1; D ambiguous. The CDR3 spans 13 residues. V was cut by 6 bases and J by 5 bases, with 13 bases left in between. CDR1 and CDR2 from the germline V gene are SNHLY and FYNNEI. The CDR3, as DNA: TGTGCCAGCAGGACCTCGGGGTTAACTGAAGCTTTCTTT. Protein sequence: CASRTSGLTEAFF. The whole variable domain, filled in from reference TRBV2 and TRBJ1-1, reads EPEVTQTPSHQVTQMGQEVILRCVPISNHLYFYWYRQILGQKVEFLVSFYNNEISEKSEIFDDQFSVERPDGSNFTLKIRSTKLEDSAMYFCASRTSGLTEAFFGQGTRLTVV.

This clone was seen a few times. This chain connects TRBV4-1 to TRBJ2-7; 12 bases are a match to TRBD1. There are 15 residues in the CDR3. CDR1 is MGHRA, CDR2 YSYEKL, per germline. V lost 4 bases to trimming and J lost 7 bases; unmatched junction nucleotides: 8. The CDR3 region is CASSLPGTGGPEQYF. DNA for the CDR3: TGCGCCAGCAGCCTACCCGGGACAGGGGGCCCGGAGCAGTACTTC.

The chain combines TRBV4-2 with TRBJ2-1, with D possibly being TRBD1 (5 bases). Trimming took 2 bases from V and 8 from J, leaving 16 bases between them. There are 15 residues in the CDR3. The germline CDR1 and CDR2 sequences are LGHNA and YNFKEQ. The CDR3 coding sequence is TGTGCCAGCAGCCAATGGTCAGGGTCTTTCGATGAGCAGTTCTTC. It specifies CASSQWSGSFDEQFF.

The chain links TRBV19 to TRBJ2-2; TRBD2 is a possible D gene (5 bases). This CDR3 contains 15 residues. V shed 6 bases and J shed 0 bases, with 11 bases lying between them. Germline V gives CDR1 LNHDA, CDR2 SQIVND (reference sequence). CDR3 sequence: CASRAGQSNTGELFF. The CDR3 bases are TGTGCCAGTAGGGCGGGCCAGTCGAACACCGGGGAGCTGTTTTTT.

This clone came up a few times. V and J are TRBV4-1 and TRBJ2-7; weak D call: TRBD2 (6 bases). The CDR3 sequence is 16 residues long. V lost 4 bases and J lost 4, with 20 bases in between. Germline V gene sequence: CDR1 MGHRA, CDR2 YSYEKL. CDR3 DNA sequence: TGCGCCAGCAGCCCCACCGTTAAGGGACTGGATTACGAGCAGTACTTC. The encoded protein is CASSPTVKGLDYEQYF.

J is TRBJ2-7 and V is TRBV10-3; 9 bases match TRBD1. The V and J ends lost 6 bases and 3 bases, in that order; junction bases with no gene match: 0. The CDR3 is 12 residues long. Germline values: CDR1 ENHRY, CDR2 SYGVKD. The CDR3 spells CAIRGQGYEQYF. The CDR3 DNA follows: TGTGCCATCAGGGGACAGGGCTACGAGCAGTACTTC.

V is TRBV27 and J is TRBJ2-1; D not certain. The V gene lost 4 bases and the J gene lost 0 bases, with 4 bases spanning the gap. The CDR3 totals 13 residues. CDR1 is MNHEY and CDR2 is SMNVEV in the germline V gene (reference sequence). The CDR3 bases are TGTGCCAGCAGTTCGAGCTCCTACAATGAGCAGTTCTTC. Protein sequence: CASSSSSYNEQFF.

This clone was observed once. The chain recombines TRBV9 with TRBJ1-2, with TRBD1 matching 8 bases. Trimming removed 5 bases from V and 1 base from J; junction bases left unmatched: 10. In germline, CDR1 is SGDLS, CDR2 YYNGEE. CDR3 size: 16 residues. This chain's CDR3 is CASRDGTGSHNYGYTF. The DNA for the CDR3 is TGTGCCAGCAGGGATGGGACAGGCTCCCATAACTATGGCTACACCTTC. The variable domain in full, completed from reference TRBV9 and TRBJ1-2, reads DSGVTQTPKHLITATGQRVTLRCSPRSGDLSVYWYQQSLDQGLQFLIQYYNGEERAKGNILERFSAQQFPDLHSELNLSSLELGDSALYFCASRDGTGSHNYGYTFGSGTRLTVV.

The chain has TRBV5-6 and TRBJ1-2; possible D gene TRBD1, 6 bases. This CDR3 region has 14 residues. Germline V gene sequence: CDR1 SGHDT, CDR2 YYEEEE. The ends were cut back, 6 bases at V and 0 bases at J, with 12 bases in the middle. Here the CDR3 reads CASILQGSNYGYTF. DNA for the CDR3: TGTGCCAGCATCCTACAGGGATCTAACTATGGCTACACCTTC.

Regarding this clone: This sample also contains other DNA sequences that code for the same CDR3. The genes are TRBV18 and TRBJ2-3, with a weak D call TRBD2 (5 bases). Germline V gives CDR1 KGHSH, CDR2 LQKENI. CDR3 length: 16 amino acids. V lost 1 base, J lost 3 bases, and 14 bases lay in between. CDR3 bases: TGTGCCAGCTCACCACGTCTAGCAGGAGTTACAGATACGCAGTATTTT. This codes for CASSPRLAGVTDTQYF.

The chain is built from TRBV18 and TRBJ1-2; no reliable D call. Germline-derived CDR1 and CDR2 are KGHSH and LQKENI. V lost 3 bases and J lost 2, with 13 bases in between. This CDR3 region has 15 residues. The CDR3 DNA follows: TGTGCCAGCTCACCTCGTCCTGAGCGCAACTATGGCTACACCTTC. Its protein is CASSPRPERNYGYTF.

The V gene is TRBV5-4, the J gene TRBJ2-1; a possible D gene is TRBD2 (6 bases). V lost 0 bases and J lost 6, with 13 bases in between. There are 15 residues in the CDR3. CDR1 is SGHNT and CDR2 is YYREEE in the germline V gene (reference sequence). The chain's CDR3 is CASSLDEVGGNEQFF. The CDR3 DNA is TGTGCCAGCAGCTTGGACGAAGTCGGGGGCAATGAGCAGTTCTTC.

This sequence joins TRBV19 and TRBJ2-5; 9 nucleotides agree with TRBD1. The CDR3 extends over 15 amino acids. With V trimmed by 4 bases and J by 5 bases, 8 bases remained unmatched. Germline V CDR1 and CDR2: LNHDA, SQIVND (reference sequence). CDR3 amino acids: CASSTTGGAGETQYF. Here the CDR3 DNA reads TGTGCCAGTAGTACTACAGGGGGCGCGGGGGAGACCCAGTACTTC.

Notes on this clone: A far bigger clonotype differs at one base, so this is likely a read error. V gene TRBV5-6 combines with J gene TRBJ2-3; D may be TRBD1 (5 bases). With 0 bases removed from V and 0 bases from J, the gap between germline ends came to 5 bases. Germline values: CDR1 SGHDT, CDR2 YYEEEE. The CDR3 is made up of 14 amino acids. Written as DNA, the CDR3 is TGTGCCAGCAGCTTGGGACAGAGCACAGATACGCAGTATTTT. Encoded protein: CASSLGQSTDTQYF. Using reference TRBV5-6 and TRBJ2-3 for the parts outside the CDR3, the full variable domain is DAGVTQSPTHLIKTRGQQVTLRCSPKSGHDTVSWYQQALGQGPQFIFQYYEEEERQRGNFPDRFSGHQFPNYSSELNVNALLLGDSALYLCASSLGQSTDTQYFGPGTRLTVL.

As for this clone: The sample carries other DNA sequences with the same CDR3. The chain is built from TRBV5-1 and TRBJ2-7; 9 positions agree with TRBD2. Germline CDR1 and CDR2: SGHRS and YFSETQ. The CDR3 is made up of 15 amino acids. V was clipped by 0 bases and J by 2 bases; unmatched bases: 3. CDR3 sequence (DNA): TGCGCCAGCAGCTTGGGTCTAGCGGGAACCTACGAGCAGTACTTC. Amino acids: CASSLGLAGTYEQYF.

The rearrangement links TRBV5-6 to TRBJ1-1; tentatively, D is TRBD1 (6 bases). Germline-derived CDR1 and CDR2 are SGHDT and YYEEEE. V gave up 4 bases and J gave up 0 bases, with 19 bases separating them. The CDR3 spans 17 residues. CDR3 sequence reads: CASSQGTGLAMNTEAFF. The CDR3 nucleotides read TGTGCCAGCAGCCAAGGAACAGGGTTAGCTATGAACACTGAAGCTTTCTTT.

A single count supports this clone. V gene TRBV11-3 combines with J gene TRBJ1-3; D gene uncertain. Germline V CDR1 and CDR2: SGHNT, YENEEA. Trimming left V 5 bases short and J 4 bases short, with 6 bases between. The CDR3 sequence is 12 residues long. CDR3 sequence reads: CASSNQGNTIYF. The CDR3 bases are TGTGCCAGCAGCAACCAGGGAAACACCATATATTTT.

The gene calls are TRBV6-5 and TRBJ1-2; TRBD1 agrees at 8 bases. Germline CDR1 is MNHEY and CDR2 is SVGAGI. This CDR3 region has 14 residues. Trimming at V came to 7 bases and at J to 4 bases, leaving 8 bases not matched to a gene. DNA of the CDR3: TGTGCCAGCACGCGACAGGGGCCTGCCTATGGCTACACCTTC. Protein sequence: CASTRQGPAYGYTF.

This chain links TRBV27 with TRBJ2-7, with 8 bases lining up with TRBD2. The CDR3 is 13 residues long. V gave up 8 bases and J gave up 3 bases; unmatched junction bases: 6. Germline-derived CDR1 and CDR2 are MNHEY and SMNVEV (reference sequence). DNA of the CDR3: TGTGCCAGCGGTCCAACTAGCGGCTACGAGCAGTACTTC. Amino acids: CASGPTSGYEQYF.

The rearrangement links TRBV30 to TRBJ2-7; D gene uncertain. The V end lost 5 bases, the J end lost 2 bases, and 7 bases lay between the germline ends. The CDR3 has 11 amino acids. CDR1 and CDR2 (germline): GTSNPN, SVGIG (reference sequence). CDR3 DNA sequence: TGTGCCTGGGGGCAGACCTACGAGCAGTACTTC. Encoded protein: CAWGQTYEQYF.

The CDR3: CASSIGGHNEQFF. CDR3 nucleotide sequence: TGTGCCAGTAGTATCGGGGGGCACAATGAGCAGTTCTTC. This rearrangement joins TRBV19 to TRBJ2-1; perhaps TRBD2 as D (7 bases). The V gene lost 3 bases and the J gene lost 5 bases, with 8 bases spanning the gap. The length of the CDR3 is 13 residues. The V gene's germline CDR1 is LNHDA and CDR2 SQIVND (reference sequence).

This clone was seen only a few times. CDR3 in amino acids: CASSSTGVGTGELFF. DNA of the CDR3: TGTGCCAGTAGTAGCACAGGGGTGGGGACCGGGGAGCTGTTTTTT. V is TRBV19 and J is TRBJ2-2, with 7 bases aligning to TRBD1. This CDR3 is 15 amino acids long. CDR1 is LNHDA, CDR2 SQIVND, per germline (reference sequence). The ends lost 4 bases at V and 5 bases at J; junction bases unmatched: 7. Supplemented by reference TRBV19 and TRBJ2-2, the full variable domain reads DGGITQSPKYLFRKEGQNVTLSCEQNLNHDAMYWYRQDPGQGLRLIYYSQIVNDFQKGDIAEGYSVSREKKESFPLTVTSAQKNPTAFYLCASSSTGVGTGELFFGEGSRLTVL.